The T cell receptor beta chain described here comes from a study of T cells in Graves' hyperthyroidism and ophthalmopathy. Study-wide results and limits: Blood also held most thyroid clonotypes expanded beyond 0.001.

In this sample, this clonotype turned up many times. Antigen unknown. Diagnosing involved the use of clinical symptoms, serum thyroxine and TRAb, thyroid ultrasound and orbital computed tomography. J was trimmed by 7 bases and V by 8 bases; bases with no gene match: 20. This CDR3 has 19 amino acids. The germline V gene has CDR1 MDHEN and CDR2 SYDVKM. It was RNA transcripts that yielded the amplified TCR beta CDR3 regions. The HTBI primer set was used in a first-round RT-PCR of the TCR CDR3. TCRdb re-called the multiplex PCR reads with MiXCR, one entry per CDR3 protein. In the table there are 540,000 or so distinct CDR3 sequences, around 16% of which are singletons.

The chain combines TRBV28 with TRBJ2-7; 16 nucleotides line up with TRBD2. Sequencing was carried out using blood. The sequence derives from a woman aged 25 to 39 with Graves' hyperthyroidism. CDR3: CASAGLLGTSGRADYEQYF. As DNA, the CDR3 is TGTGCCAGCGCCGGCCTCCTCGGGACTAGCGGGAGGGCCGATTATGAGCAGTACTTC.